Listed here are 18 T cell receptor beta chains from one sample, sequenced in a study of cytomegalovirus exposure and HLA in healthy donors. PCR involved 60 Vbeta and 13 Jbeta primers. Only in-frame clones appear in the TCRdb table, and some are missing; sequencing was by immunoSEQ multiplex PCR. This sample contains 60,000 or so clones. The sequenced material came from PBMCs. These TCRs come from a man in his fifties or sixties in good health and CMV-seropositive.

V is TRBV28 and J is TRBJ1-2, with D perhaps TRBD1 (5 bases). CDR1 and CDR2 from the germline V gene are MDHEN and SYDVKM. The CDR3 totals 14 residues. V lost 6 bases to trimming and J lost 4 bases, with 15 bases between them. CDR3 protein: CASSPPGHIYGYTF. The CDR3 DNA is TGTGCCAGCAGCCCCCCCGGACACATCTATGGCTACACCTTC.

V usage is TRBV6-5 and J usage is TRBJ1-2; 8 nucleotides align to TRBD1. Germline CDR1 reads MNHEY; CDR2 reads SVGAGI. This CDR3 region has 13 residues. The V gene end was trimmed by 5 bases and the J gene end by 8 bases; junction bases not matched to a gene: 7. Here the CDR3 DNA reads TGTGCCAGCAGTCCAGGACAGGGCAGAGGCTACACCTTC. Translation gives CASSPGQGRGYTF.

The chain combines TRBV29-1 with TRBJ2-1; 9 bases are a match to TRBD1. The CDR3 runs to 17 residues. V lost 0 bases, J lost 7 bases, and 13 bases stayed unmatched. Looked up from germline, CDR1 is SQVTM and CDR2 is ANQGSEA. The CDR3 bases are TGCAGCGTTGAAGATCGTACCGGGACAGGGTTGAATAATGAGCAGTTCTTC. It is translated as CSVEDRTGTGLNNEQFF.

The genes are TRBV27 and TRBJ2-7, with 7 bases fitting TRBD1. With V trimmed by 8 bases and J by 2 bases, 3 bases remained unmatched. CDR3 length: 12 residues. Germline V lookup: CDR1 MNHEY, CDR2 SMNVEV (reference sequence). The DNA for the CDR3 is TGTGCCAGCCGACAGGGCCCCTACGAGCAGTACTTC. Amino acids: CASRQGPYEQYF.

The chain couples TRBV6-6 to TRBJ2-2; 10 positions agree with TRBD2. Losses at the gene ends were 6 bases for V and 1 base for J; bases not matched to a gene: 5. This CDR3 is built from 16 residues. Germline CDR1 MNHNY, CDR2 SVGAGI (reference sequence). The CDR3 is CASSSPSGRNTGELFF. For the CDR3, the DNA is TGTGCCAGCAGCTCGCCTAGCGGGAGGAACACCGGGGAGCTGTTTTTT.

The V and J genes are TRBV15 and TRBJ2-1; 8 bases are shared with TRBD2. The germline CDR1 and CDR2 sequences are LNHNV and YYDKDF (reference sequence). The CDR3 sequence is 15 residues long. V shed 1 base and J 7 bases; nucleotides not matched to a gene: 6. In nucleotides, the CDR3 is TGTGCCACCAGCAGAGGAGTCGGGAGGGGGAATGAGCAGTTCTTC. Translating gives CATSRGVGRGNEQFF.

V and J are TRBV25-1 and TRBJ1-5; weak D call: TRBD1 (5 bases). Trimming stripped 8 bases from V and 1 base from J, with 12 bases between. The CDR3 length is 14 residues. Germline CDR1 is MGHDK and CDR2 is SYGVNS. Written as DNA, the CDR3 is TGTGCCAGCGGGGGGGGAGGCAGCAATCAGCCCCAGCATTTT. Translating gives CASGGGGSNQPQHF.

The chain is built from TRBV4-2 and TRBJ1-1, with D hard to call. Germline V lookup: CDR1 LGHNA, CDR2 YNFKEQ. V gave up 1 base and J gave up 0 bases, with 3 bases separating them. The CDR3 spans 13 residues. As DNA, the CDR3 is TGTGCCAGCAGCCAAGCGGTGAACACTGAAGCTTTCTTT. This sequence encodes CASSQAVNTEAFF.

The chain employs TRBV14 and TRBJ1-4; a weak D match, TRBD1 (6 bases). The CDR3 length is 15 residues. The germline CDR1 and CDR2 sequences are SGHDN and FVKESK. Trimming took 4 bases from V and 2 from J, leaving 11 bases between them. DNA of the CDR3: TGTGCCAGCAGCCCTGGACAGAAGACTAATGAAAAACTGTTTTTT. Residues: CASSPGQKTNEKLFF.

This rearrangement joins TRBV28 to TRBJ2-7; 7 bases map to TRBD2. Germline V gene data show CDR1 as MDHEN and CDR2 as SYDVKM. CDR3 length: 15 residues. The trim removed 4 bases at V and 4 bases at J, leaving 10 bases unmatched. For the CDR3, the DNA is TGTGCCAGCAGTTCGTCAGCGGGATTGCGATACGAGCAGTACTTC. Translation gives CASSSSAGLRYEQYF.

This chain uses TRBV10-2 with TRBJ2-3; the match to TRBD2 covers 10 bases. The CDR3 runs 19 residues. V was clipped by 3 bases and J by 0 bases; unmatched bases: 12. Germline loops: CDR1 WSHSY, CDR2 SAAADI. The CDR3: CASSDASGGVRPSTDTQYF. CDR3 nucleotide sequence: TGCGCCAGCAGTGACGCTAGCGGGGGCGTAAGACCTAGCACAGATACGCAGTATTTT.

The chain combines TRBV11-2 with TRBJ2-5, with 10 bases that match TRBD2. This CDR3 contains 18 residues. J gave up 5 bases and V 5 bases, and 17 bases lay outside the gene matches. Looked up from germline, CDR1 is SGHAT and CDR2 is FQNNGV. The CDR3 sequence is CASSHSSGSNLRVETQYF. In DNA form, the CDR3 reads TGTGCCAGCAGCCATTCTAGCGGGAGTAATCTCCGGGTTGAGACCCAGTACTTC.

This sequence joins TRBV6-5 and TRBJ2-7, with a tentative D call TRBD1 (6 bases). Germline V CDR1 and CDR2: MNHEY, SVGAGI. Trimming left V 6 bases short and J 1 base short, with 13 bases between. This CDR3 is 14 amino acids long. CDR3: CASRGTFTSYEQYF. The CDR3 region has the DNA TGTGCCAGCAGAGGGACATTCACTTCCTACGAGCAGTACTTC.

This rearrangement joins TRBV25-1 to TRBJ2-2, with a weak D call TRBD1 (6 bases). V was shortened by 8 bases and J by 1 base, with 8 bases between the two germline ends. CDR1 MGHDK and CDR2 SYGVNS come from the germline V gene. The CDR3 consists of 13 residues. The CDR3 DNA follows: TGTGCCAGCGGGGGACAGAACACCGGGGAGCTGTTTTTT. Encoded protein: CASGGQNTGELFF.

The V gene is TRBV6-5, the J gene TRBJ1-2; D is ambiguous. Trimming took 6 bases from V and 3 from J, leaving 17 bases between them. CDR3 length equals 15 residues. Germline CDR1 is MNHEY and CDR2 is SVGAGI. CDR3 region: CASREGGRYHYGYTF. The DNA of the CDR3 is TGTGCCAGCAGGGAGGGAGGGCGTTACCACTATGGCTACACCTTC.

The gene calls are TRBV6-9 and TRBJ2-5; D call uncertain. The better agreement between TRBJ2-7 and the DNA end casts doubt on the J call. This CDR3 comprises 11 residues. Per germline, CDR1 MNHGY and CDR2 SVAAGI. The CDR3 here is CASSAPYEQYF. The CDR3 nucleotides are TGTGCCAGCAGTGCACCCTACGAGCAGTACTTC.

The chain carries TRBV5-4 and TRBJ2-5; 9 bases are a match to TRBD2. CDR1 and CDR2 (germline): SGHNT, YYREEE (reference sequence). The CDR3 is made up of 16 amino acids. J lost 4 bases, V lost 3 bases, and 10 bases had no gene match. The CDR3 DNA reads TGTGCCAGCAGCTACTCCGGGACTAGCAGACGAGAGACCCAGTACTTC. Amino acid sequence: CASSYSGTSRRETQYF.

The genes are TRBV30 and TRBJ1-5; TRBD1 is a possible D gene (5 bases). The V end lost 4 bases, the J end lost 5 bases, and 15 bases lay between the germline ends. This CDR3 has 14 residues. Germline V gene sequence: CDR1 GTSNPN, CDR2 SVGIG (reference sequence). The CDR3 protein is CAWTLQGADQPQHF. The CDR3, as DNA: TGTGCCTGGACCCTGCAAGGGGCAGATCAGCCCCAGCATTTT.